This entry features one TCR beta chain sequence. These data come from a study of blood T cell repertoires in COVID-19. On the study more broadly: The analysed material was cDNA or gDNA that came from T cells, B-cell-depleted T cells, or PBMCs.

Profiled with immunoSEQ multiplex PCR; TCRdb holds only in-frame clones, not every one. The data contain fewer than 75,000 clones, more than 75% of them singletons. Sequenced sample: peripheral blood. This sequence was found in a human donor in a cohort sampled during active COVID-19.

The CDR3 is CASSAPQTPLEQYF. DNA for the CDR3: TGTGCCAGCAGCGCTCCTCAGACACCTTTGGAGCAGTACTTC. The chain recombines TRBV9 with TRBJ2-7, with D hard to call. The CDR3 totals 14 residues. Trimming left V 3 bases short and J 7 bases short, with 17 bases between. Germline values: CDR1 SGDLS, CDR2 YYNGEE.